Below, 10 T cell receptor beta chains from the same sample are listed, as sequenced in a study of T cells in localized non-small cell lung cancer. Here immunoSEQ multiplex PCR was the method, and the copy in TCRdb shows in-frame clones only, minus some. The repertoire consists of roughly 66,000 clones, with around 90% occurring once and the leading ten covering over 1.5%. The specimen was peripheral blood, collected before any cancer treatment. The receptors were gathered from a woman aged 40-69 years with stage I lung adenocarcinoma.

This chain uses TRBV6-5 with TRBJ1-6; possibly TRBD1 for D (5 bases). Trimming took 2 bases from V and 9 from J, leaving 17 bases between them. The CDR3 runs to 16 residues. Looked up from germline, CDR1 is MNHEY and CDR2 is SVGAGI. CDR3 DNA sequence: TGTGCCAGCAGTTACCTTTCAGGGTCTGAGGGTTCACCCCTCCACTTT. The encoded protein is CASSYLSGSEGSPLHF.

V usage is TRBV30 and J usage is TRBJ1-5, with D perhaps TRBD1 (6 bases). From germline, CDR1 is GTSNPN and CDR2 SVGIG (reference sequence). V lost 4 bases and J 5 bases, leaving 15 bases between the germline ends. The CDR3 spans 14 residues. The CDR3 DNA is TGTGCCTGGAACATGGGGGGGCAAGATCAGCCCCAGCATTTT. It encodes CAWNMGGQDQPQHF.

This CDR3 reads CASNGRSSYNEQFF. CDR3 sequence (DNA): TGTGCCAGCAACGGTCGGAGCTCCTACAATGAGCAGTTCTTC. This rearrangement joins TRBV28 to TRBJ2-1, with no clear D. CDR1 and CDR2 from the germline V gene are MDHEN and SYDVKM. Trimming took off 7 bases at V and 0 bases at J, with 10 bases between the two ends. The CDR3 is 14 residues long.

The rearrangement uses TRBV28 and TRBJ1-5, with a possible D match to TRBD1 (5 bases). Germline V CDR1 and CDR2: MDHEN, SYDVKM. V dropped 5 bases and J dropped 7 bases, with 15 bases sitting between them. This CDR3 is built from 14 residues. The CDR3 reads CASSLGGDTQPQHF. CDR3 sequence (DNA): TGTGCCAGCAGTCTGGGAGGGGATACGCAGCCCCAGCATTTT.

The gene calls are TRBV18 and TRBJ2-7; 8 bases align to TRBD1. The CDR3 totals 15 residues. Trimming cost V 3 bases and J 0 bases; bases outside gene matches: 4. Germline values: CDR1 KGHSH, CDR2 LQKENI. The CDR3 DNA follows: TGTGCCAGCTCACCCGAGACAGGGGCCTCCTACGAGCAGTACTTC. Its protein is CASSPETGASYEQYF.

The chain uses TRBV11-2 and TRBJ2-2, with 9 bases fitting TRBD2. The CDR3 spans 17 residues. Per the germline V gene, CDR1 is SGHAT and CDR2 is FQNNGV. Trimming at V came to 1 base and at J to 6 bases, leaving 9 bases not matched to a gene. The CDR3 protein is CASSLASGKNPAGELFF. The CDR3 DNA reads TGTGCCAGCAGCTTAGCTAGCGGGAAAAACCCCGCCGGGGAGCTGTTTTTT.

V and J are TRBV19 and TRBJ2-7; D is unresolved. The V gene lost 4 bases and the J gene lost 6 bases, with 7 bases spanning the gap. CDR3 length equals 11 residues. The V gene's germline CDR1 is LNHDA and CDR2 SQIVND (reference sequence). CDR3 sequence: CASSKDGEQYF. The CDR3 DNA follows: TGTGCCAGTAGTAAGGACGGCGAGCAGTACTTC.

The CDR3: CATTRRGIAYEQYF. The CDR3 DNA is TGTGCCACTACTCGCAGGGGGATTGCCTACGAGCAGTACTTC. The gene calls are TRBV28 and TRBJ2-7, with 7 positions matching TRBD1. CDR1 is MDHEN, CDR2 SYDVKM, per germline. The CDR3 is 14 residues long. The junction had 11 bases not matched to a gene; V was cut back by 10 bases and J by 2 bases.

DNA for the CDR3: TGTGCCACAAAGGGACAACACTATGGCTACACCTTC. Translating gives CATKGQHYGYTF. The gene calls are TRBV25-1 and TRBJ1-2; perhaps TRBD1 as D (6 bases). V shed 10 bases and J shed 3 bases, with 12 bases lying between them. Germline values: CDR1 MGHDK, CDR2 SYGVNS. The length of the CDR3 is 12 residues.

The rearrangement links TRBV6-5 to TRBJ1-5; tentative D call: TRBD1 (5 bases). Per the germline V gene, CDR1 is MNHEY and CDR2 is SVGAGI. Trimming stripped 4 bases from V and 3 bases from J, with 16 bases between. This CDR3 contains 16 residues. The CDR3: CASSSARGGSNQPQHF. In DNA form, the CDR3 reads TGTGCCAGCAGTTCCGCCCGGGGCGGTTCCAATCAGCCCCAGCATTTT.